Listed here are 5 T cell receptor beta chains from one sample, sequenced in a study of cytomegalovirus exposure and HLA in healthy donors. Assay used: immunoSEQ multiplex PCR; TCRdb lists only in-frame clones, some missing. The sample lists about 97,000 clones, about 94% occurring once. The sample consisted of PBMCs. The receptors were gathered from a woman aged 18-29 years in good health and CMV-seronegative.

This clone was recorded once. The rearrangement joins TRBV29-1 to TRBJ2-7; TRBD2 matches at 8 bases. Losses at the gene ends were 0 bases for V and 0 bases for J; bases not matched to a gene: 4. Germline assignment: CDR1 SQVTM and CDR2 ANQGSEA. This CDR3 region has 15 residues. The CDR3 DNA follows: TGCAGCGTTGAAGATAGGAGCGGGAGCTCCTACGAGCAGTACTTC. It translates to CSVEDRSGSSYEQYF.

This chain's CDR3 is CASSRGGYGYTF. The CDR3 DNA follows: TGTGCCAGCAGTAGGGGGGGATATGGCTACACCTTC. The J gene is TRBJ1-2, the V gene TRBV6-5; possible D gene TRBD1, 6 bases. The V end lost 5 bases, the J end lost 5 bases, and 9 bases lay between the germline ends. Germline CDR1 MNHEY, CDR2 SVGAGI. This CDR3 has 12 amino acids.

The rearrangement uses TRBV10-1 and TRBJ2-1; D call uncertain. The germline CDR1 and CDR2 sequences are WNHNN and SYGVQD (reference sequence). The CDR3 covers 16 residues. V was shortened by 1 base and J by 0 bases, with 10 bases between the two germline ends. The CDR3 DNA follows: TGCGCCAGCAGTGAGTTCAGTGTAAGCTCCTACAATGAGCAGTTCTTC. It is translated as CASSEFSVSSYNEQFF.

The chain joins TRBV6-4 to TRBJ1-3; 9 positions match TRBD1. This CDR3 contains 18 residues. Per germline, CDR1 MRHNA and CDR2 SNTAGT. V lost 2 bases to trimming and J lost 4 bases; unmatched junction nucleotides: 12. The CDR3 DNA reads as TGTGCCAGCAGTGACCCATTAGACGGACAGGGGAGGGGAAACACCATATATTTT. Its translation is CASSDPLDGQGRGNTIYF.

The chain recombines TRBV5-6 with TRBJ2-2; 7 nucleotides line up with TRBD1. CDR3 length: 18 amino acids. Germline loops: CDR1 SGHDT, CDR2 YYEEEE. V gave up 5 bases and J gave up 0 bases; unmatched junction bases: 13. The CDR3 DNA follows: TGTGCCAGCAGTTCACGGGACAGATCCCCCGCGAACACCGGGGAGCTGTTTTTT. Encoded protein: CASSSRDRSPANTGELFF.